This note documents a single T cell receptor (beta chain) sequence. Its antigen is as yet unknown. CDR3 length equals 14 residues. Germline V CDR1 and CDR2: MDHEN, SYDVKM. V lost 3 bases, J lost 10 bases, and 13 bases lay in between. This sample was included in a study of cytomegalovirus exposure and HLA in healthy donors. Study-wide results and caveats: In a later analysis, TCR beta V- and J-gene trimming showed a link to a missense DCLRE1C variant.

PCR employed 60 Vbeta and 13 Jbeta primers. Generated by immunoSEQ multiplex PCR, the TCRdb table keeps only in-frame clones and is missing some. The sample holds about 120,000 clones, under 85% seen once. The rearrangement links TRBV28 to TRBJ1-6; tentative D call: TRBD1 (5 bases). The specimen was PBMCs. This clonotype was obtained from a man between 40 and 49 years old in good health and CMV-seropositive. The CDR3 sequence is CASSFIGGRSPLHF. The DNA for the CDR3 is TGTGCCAGCAGTTTTATTGGGGGGAGGTCACCCCTCCACTTT.